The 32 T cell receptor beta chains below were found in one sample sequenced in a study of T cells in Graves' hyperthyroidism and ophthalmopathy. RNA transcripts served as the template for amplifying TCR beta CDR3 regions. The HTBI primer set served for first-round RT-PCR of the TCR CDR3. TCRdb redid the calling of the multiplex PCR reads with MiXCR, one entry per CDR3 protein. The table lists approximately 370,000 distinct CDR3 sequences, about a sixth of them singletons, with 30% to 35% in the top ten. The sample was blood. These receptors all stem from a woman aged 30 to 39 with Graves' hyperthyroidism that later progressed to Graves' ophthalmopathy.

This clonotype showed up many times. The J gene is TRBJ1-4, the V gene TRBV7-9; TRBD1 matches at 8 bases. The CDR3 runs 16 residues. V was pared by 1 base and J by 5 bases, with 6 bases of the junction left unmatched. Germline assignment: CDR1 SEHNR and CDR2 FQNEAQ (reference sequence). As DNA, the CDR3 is TGTGCCAGCAGCTTAGGGGACAGGCGCGAAAATGAAAAACTGTTTTTT. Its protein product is CASSLGDRRENEKLFF.

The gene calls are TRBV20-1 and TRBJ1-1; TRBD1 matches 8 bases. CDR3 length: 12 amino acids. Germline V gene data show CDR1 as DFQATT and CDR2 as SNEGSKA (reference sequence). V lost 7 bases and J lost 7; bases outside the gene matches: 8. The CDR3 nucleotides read TGCAGTGTGACCCAGGGGGCTGGTGAAGCTTTCTTT. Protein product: CSVTQGAGEAFF.

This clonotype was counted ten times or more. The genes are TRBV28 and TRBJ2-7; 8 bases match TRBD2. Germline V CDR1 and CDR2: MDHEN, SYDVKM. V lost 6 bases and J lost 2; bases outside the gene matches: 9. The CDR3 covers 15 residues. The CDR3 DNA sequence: TGTGCCAGCAGCGGTGGCGGGAGGCTAGCCTACGAGCAGTACTTC. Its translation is CASSGGGRLAYEQYF.

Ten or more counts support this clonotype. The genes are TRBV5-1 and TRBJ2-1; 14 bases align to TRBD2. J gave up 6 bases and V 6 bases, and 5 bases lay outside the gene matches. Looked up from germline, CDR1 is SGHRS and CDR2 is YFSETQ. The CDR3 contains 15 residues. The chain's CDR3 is CASTPGLAGANEQFF. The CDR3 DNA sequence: TGCGCCAGCACCCCGGGACTAGCGGGAGCCAATGAGCAGTTCTTC.

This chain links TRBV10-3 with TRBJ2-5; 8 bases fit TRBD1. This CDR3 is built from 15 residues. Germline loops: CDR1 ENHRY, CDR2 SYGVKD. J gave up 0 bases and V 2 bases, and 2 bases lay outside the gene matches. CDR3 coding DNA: TGTGCCATCAGTGAGGGACAGGGTTACCAAGAGACCCAGTACTTC. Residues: CAISEGQGYQETQYF.

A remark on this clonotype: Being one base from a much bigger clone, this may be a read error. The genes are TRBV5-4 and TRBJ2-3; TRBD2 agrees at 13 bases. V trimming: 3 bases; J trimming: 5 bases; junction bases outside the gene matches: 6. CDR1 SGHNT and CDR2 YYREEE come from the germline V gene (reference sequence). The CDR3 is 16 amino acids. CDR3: CASSSWTSGSGDTQYF. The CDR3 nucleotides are TGTGCCAGCAGCTCCTGGACTAGCGGGAGTGGAGATACGCAGTATTTT.

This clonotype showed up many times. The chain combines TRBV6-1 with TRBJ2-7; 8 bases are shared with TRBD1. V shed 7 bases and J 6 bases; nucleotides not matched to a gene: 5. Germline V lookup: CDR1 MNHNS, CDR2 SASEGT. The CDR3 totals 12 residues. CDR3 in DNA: TGTGCCAGCACCAGAGGGACAGGCGAGCAGTACTTC. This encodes CASTRGTGEQYF.

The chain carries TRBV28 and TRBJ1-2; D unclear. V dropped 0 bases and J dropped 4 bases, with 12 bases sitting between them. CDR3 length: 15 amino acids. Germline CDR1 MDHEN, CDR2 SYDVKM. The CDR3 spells CASSLWGSRSYGYTF. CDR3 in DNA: TGTGCCAGCAGTTTATGGGGCAGTCGATCCTATGGCTACACCTTC.

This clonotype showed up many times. CDR3 sequence: CASSGEPLEQYF. The DNA of the CDR3 is TGTGCCAGCAGCGGAGAACCCCTCGAGCAGTACTTC. The J gene is TRBJ2-7, the V gene TRBV2, with no clear D. In germline, CDR1 is SNHLY, CDR2 FYNNEI. The CDR3 sequence is 12 residues long. Between the trimmed V and J ends, which lost 6 bases and 6 bases, there was a span of 12 bases.

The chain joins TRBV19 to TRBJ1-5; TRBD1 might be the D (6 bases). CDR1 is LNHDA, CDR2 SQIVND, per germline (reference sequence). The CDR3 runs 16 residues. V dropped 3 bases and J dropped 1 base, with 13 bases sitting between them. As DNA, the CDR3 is TGTGCCAGTAGTATCCCAGGGGAGGCGAGCAATCAGCCCCAGCATTTT. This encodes CASSIPGEASNQPQHF.

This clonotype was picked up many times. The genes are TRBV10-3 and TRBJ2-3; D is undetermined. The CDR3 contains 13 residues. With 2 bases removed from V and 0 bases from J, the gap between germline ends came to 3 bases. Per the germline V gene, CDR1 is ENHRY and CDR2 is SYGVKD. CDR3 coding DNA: TGTGCCATCAGTGAGGACAGCACAGATACGCAGTATTTT. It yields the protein CAISEDSTDTQYF.

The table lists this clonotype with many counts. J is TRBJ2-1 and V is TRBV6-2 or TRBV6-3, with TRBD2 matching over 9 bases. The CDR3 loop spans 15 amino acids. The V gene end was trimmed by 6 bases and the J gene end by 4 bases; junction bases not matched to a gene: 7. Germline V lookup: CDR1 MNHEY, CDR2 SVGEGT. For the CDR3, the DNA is TGTGCCAGCAGCCAAAGCGGGGGGAAATACAATGAGCAGTTCTTC. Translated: CASSQSGGKYNEQFF.

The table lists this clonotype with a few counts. CDR3 coding DNA: TGTGCCAGCATGGGGTTCGAGGATCAGCCCCAGCATTTT. It codes for CASMGFEDQPQHF. The genes are TRBV6-1 and TRBJ1-5; the D is unclear. CDR3 length equals 13 residues. Germline lookup yields CDR1 MNHNS and CDR2 SASEGT. V lost 7 bases and J lost 5, with 12 bases in between.

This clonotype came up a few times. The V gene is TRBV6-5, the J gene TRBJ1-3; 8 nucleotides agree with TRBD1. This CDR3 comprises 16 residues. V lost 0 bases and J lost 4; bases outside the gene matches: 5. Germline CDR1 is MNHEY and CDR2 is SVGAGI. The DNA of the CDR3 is TGTGCCAGCAGTTACTCAGGCAGGGGGCGAGGAAACACCATATATTTT. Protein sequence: CASSYSGRGRGNTIYF.

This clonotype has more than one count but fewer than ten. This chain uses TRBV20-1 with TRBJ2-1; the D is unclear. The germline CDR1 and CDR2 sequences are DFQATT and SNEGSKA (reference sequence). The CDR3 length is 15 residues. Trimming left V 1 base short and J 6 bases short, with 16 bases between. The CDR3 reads CSARGGTQILNEQFF. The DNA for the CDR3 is TGCAGTGCTAGAGGCGGTACCCAAATACTCAATGAGCAGTTCTTC.

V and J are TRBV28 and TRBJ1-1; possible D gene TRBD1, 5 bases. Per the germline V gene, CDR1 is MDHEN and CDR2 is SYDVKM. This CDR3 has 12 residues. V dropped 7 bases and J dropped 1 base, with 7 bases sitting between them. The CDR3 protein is CASNQGNTEAFF. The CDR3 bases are TGTGCCAGCAATCAGGGGAACACTGAAGCTTTCTTT.

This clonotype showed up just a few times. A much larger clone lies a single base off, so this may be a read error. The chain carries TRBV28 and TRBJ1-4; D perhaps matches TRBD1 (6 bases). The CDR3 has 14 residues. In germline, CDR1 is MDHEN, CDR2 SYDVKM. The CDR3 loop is CAGSFSGGGEKLFF. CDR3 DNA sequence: TGTGCCGGCAGTTTCTCGGGGGGCGGTGAAAAACTGTTTTTT.

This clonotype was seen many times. The CDR3 region has the DNA TGCGCCAGCAGCTTATTACAGGGTTTCTACGAGCAGTACTTC. Its protein is CASSLLQGFYEQYF. V usage is TRBV5-1 and J usage is TRBJ2-7, with D perhaps matching TRBD1 (6 bases). V was pared by 2 bases and J by 3 bases, with 12 bases between. The CDR3 is made up of 14 amino acids. Germline V CDR1 and CDR2: SGHRS, YFSETQ.

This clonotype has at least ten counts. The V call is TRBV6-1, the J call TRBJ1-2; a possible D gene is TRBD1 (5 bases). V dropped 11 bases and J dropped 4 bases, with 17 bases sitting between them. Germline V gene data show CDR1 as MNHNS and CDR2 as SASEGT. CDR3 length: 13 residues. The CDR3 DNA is TGTGCCGCAGGTCGGGACGGAGTCTATGGCTACACCTTC. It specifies CAAGRDGVYGYTF.

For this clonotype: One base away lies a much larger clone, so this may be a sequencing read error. The CDR3 sequence is CDSSPRTVRSQYF. CDR3 bases: TGTGACAGCAGCCCCAGGACAGTTCGGTCCCAGTACTTC. This chain links TRBV3-1 with TRBJ2-5; TRBD1 might be the D (6 bases). Germline V CDR1 and CDR2: LGHDT, YNNKEL (reference sequence). This CDR3 comprises 13 residues.

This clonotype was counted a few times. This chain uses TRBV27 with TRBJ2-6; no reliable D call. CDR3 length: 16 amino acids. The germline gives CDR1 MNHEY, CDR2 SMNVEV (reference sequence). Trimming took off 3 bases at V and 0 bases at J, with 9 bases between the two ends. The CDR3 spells CASSLVASSGANVLTF. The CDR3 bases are TGTGCCAGCAGTTTGGTTGCCAGCTCTGGGGCCAACGTCCTGACTTTC.

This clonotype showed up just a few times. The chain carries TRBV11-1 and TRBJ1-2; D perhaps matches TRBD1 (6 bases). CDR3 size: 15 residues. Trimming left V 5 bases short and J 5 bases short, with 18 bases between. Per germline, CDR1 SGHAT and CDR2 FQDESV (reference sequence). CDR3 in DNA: TGTGCCAGCAGCCCCGGGGCAGGGGTCGTTTATGGCTACACCTTC. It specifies CASSPGAGVVYGYTF.

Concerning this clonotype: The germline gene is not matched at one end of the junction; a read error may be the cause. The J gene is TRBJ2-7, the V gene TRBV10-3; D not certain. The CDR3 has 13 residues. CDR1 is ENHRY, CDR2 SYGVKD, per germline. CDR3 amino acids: CAIRESSRYEQYF. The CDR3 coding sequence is TGTGCCATCAGGGAGTCGTCCCGTTACGAGCAGTACTTC.

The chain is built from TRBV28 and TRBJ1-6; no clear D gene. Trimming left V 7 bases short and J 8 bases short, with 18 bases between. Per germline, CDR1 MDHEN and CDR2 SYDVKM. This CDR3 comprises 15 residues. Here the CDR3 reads CASTRLSKRDSPLHF. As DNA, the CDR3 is TGTGCCAGCACCCGACTCTCTAAAAGGGATTCACCCCTCCACTTT. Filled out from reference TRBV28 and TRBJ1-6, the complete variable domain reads DVKVTQSSRYLVKRTGEKVFLECVQDMDHENMFWYRQDPGLGLRLIYFSYDVKMKEKGDIPEGYSVSREKKERFSLILESASTNQTSMYLCASTRLSKRDSPLHFGNGTRLTVT.

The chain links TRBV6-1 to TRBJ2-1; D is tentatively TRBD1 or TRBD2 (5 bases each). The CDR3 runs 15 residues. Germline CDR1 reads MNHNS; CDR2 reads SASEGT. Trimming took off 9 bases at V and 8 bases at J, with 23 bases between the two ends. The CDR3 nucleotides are TGTGCCAGTTCTTACCCCGGGACCCAGAACGATGAGCAGTTCTTC. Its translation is CASSYPGTQNDEQFF.

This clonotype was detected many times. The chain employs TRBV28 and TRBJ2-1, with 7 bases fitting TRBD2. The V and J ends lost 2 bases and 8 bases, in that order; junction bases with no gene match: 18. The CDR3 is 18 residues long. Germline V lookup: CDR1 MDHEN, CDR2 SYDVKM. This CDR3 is CASSLTGRWEGKIYEQFF. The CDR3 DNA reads TGTGCCAGCAGTTTAACGGGGCGGTGGGAGGGAAAAATTTATGAGCAGTTCTTC.

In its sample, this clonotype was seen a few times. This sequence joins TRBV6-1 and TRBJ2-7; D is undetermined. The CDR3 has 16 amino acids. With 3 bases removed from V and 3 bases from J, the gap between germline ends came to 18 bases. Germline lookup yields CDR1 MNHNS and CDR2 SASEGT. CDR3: CASSDQGLVLGYEQYF. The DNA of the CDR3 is TGTGCCAGCAGTGATCAAGGTTTGGTACTTGGCTACGAGCAGTACTTC.

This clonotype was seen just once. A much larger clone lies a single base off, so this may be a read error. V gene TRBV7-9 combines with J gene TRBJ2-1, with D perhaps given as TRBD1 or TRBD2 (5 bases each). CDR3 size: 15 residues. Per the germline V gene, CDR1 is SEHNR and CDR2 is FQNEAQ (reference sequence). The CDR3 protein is CASSLVGGINNELFF. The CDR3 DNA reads TGTGCCAGCAGCTTAGTTGGGGGAATCAACAATGAGCTGTTCTTC.

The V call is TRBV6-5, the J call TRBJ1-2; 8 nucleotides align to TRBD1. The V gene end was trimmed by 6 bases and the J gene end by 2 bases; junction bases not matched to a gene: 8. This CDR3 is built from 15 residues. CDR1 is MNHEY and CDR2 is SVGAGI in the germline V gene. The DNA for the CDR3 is TGTGCCAGCAGCATAGACAGGGGAGCCAACTATGGCTACACCTTC. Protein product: CASSIDRGANYGYTF.

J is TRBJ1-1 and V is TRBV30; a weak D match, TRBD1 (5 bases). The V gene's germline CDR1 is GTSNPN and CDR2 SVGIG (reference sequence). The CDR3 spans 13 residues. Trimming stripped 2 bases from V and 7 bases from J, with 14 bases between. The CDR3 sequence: CAWSPGVVVEAFF. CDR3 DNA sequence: TGTGCCTGGAGTCCGGGGGTTGTCGTTGAAGCTTTCTTT. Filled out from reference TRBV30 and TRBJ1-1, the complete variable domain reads SQTIHQWPATLVQPVGSPLSLECTVEGTSNPNLYWYRQAAGRGLQLLFYSVGIGQISSEVPQNLSASRPQDRQFILSSKKLLLSDSGFYLCAWSPGVVVEAFFGQGTRLTVV.

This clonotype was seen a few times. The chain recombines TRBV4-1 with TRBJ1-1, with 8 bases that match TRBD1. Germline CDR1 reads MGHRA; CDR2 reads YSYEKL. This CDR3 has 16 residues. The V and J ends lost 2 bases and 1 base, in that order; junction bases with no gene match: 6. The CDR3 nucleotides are TGCGCCAGCAGCCAATATAGCGGACAGGGGAACACTGAAGCTTTCTTT. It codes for CASSQYSGQGNTEAFF.

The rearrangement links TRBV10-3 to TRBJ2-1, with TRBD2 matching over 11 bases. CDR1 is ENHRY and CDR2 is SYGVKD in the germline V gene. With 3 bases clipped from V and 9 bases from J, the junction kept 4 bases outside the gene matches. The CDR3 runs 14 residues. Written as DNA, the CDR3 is TGTGCCATCAGTGACAAGGGACTAGCGGCTGAGCAGTTCTTC. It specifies CAISDKGLAAEQFF.